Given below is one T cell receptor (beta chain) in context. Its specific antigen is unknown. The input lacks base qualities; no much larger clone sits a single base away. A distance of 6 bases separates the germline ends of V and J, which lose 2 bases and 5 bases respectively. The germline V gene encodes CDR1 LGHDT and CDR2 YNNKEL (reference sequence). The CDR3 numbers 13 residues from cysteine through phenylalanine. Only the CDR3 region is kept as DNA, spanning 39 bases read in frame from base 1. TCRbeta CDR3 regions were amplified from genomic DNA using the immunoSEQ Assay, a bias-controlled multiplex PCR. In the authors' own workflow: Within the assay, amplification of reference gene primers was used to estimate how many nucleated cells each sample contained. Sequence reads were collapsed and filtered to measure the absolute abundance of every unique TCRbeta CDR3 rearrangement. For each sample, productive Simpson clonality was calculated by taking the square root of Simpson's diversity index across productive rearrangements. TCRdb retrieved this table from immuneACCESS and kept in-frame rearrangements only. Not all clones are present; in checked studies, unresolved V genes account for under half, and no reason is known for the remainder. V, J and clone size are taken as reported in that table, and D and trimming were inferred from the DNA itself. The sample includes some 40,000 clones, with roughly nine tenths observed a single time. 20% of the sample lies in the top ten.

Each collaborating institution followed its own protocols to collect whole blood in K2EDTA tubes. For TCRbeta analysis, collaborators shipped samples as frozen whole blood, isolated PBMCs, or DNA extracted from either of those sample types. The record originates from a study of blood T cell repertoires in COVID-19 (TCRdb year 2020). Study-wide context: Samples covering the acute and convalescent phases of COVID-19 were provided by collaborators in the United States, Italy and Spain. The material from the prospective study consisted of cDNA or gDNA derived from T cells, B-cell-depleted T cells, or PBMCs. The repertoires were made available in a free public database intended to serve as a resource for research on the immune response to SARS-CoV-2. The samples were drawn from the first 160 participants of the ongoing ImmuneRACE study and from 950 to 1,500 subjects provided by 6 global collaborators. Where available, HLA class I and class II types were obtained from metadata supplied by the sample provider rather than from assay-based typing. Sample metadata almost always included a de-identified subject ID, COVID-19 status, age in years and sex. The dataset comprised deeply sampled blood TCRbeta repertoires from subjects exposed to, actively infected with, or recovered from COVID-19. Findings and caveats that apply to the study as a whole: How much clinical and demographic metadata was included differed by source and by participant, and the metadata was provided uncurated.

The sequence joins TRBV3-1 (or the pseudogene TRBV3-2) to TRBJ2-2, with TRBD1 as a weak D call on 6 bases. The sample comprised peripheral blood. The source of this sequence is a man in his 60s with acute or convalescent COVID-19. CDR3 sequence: CASSQTGTGELFF. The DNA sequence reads TGTGCCAGCAGCCAAACAGGGACCGGGGAGCTGTTTTTT.